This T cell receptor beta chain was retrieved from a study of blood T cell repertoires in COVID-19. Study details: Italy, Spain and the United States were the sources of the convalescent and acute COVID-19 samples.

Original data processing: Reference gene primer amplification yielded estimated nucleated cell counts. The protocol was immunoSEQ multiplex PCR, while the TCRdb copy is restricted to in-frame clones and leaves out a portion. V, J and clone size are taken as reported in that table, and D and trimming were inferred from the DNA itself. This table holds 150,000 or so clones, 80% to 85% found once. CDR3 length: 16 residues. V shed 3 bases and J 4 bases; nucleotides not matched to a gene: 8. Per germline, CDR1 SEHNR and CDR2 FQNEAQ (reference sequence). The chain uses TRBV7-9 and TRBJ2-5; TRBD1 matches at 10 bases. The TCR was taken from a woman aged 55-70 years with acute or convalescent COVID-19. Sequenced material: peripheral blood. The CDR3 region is CASSLGDRGVRETQYF. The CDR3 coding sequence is TGTGCCAGCAGCTTGGGGGACAGGGGAGTGAGAGAGACCCAGTACTTC. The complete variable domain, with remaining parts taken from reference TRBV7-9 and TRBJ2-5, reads DTGVSQNPRHKITKRGQNVTFRCDPISEHNRLYWYRQTLGQGPEFLTYFQNEAQLEKSRLLSDRFSAERPKGSFSTLEIQRTEQGDSAMYLCASSLGDRGVRETQYFGPGTRLLVL.